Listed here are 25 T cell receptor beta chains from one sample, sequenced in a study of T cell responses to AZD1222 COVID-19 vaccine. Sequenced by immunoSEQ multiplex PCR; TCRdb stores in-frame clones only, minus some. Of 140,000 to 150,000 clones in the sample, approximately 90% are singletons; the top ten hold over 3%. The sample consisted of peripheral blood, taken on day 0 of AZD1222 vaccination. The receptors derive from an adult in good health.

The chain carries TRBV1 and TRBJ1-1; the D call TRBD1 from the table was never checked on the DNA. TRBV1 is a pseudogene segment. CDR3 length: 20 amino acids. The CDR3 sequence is CTSSQERARTARSLGTEAFF. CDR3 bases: TGCACCAGCAGCCAAGAAAGGGCCAGGACAGCCAGGAGTTTGGGCACTGAAGCTTTCTTT.

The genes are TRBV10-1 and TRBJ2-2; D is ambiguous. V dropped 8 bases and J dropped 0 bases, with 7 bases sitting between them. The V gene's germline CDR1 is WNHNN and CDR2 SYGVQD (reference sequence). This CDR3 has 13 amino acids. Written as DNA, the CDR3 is TGCGCCAGCTCGCGCACGAACACCGGGGAGCTGTTTTTT. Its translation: CASSRTNTGELFF.

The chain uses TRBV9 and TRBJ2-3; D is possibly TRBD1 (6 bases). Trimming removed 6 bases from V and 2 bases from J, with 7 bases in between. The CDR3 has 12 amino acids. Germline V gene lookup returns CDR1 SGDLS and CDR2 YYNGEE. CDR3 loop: CASKGDTDTQYF. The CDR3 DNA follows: TGTGCCAGCAAGGGGGACACAGATACGCAGTATTTT.

The chain's CDR3 is CASSLKRRRILQETQYF. The CDR3 DNA is TGTGCCAGCAGCTTGAAGAGGCGCAGAATCCTACAAGAGACCCAGTACTTC. The V and J genes are TRBV7-9 and TRBJ2-5; no reliable D call. Germline-derived CDR1 and CDR2 are SEHNR and FQNEAQ (reference sequence). V lost 3 bases and J 2 bases, leaving 19 bases between the germline ends. This CDR3 has 17 residues.

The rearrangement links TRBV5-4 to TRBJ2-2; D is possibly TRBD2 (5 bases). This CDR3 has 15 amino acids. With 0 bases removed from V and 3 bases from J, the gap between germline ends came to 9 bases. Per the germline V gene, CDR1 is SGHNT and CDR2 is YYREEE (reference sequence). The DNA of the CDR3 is TGTGCCAGCAGCTTGGGAGGGTCGTACACCGGGGAGCTGTTTTTT. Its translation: CASSLGGSYTGELFF.

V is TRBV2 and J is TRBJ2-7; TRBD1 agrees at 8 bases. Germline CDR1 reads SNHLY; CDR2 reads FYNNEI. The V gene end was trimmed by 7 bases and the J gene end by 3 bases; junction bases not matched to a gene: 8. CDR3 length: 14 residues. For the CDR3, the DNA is TGTGCCAGCAACCTCGGAGGACAGGGCTACGAGCAGTACTTC. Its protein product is CASNLGGQGYEQYF.

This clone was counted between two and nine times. The CDR3 sequence is CASSPLITPLEQYF. The CDR3 bases are TGTGCCAGCAGCCCATTGATAACCCCTCTCGAGCAGTACTTC. V usage is TRBV11-2 and J usage is TRBJ2-7; no definite D call. CDR1 is SGHAT and CDR2 is FQNNGV in the germline V gene. This CDR3 has 14 amino acids. V was trimmed by 5 bases and J by 6 bases, leaving 17 bases between them.

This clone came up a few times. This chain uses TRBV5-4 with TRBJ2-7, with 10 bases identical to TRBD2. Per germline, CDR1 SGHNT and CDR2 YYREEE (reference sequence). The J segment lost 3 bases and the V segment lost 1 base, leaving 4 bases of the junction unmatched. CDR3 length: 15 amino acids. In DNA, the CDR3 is TGTGCCAGCAGCTTGAAACTAGCGGGAAACTACGAGCAGTACTTC. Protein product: CASSLKLAGNYEQYF.

CDR3 coding DNA: TGTGCCAGTAGTATCCGCGCAGGGAACAATGAAAAACTGTTTTTT. Its translation: CASSIRAGNNEKLFF. The rearrangement uses TRBV19 and TRBJ1-4; D is possibly TRBD1 (5 bases). Germline CDR1 is LNHDA and CDR2 is SQIVND (reference sequence). The CDR3 loop spans 15 amino acids. The ends were cut back, 3 bases at V and 5 bases at J, with 13 bases in the middle. The variable domain in full, completed from reference TRBV19 and TRBJ1-4, reads DGGITQSPKYLFRKEGQNVTLSCEQNLNHDAMYWYRQDPGQGLRLIYYSQIVNDFQKGDIAEGYSVSREKKESFPLTVTSAQKNPTAFYLCASSIRAGNNEKLFFGSGTQLSVL.

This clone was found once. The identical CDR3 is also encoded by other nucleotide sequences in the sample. Here the CDR3 DNA reads TGCGCCAGCAGCTTGTTGGGAGACTACGAGCAGTACTTC. Translation: CASSLLGDYEQYF. The genes are TRBV5-1 and TRBJ2-7, with TRBD2 as a possible D gene (5 bases). V lost 1 base and J lost 3, with 8 bases in between. Germline assignment: CDR1 SGHRS and CDR2 YFSETQ. This CDR3 is built from 13 residues.

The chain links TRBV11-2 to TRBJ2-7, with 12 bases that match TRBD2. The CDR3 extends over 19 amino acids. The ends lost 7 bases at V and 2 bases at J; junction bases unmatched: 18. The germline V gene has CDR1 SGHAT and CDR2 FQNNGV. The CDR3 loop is CASTRSWTSGNQLTYEQYF. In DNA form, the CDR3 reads TGTGCCAGCACGCGGAGTTGGACTAGCGGGAACCAACTAACCTACGAGCAGTACTTC.

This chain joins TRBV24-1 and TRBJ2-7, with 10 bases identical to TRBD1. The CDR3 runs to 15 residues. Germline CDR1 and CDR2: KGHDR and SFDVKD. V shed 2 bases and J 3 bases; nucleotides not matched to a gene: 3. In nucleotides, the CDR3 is TGTGCCACCAGTGATTCCGGGACAGGGGACTACGAGCAGTACTTC. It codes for CATSDSGTGDYEQYF.

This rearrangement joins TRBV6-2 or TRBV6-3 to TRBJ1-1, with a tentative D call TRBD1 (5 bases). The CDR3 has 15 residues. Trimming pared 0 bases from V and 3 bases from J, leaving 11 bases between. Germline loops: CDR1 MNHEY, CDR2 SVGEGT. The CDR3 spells CASSYSGTVDTEAFF. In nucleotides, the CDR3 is TGTGCCAGCAGTTACTCAGGGACGGTGGACACTGAAGCTTTCTTT.

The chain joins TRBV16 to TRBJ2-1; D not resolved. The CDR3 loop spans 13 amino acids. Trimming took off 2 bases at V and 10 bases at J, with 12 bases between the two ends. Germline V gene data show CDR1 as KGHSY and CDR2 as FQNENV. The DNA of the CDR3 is TGTGCCAGCAGCCAAACGAGGTCGGCAGAGCAGTTCTTC. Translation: CASSQTRSAEQFF.

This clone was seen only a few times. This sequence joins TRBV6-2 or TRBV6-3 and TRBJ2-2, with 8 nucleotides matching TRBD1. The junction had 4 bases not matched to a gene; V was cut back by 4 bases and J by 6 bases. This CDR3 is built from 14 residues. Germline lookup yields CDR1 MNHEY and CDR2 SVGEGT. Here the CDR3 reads CASSFRGPAGELFF. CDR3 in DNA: TGTGCCAGCAGTTTCAGGGGGCCGGCCGGGGAGCTGTTTTTT.

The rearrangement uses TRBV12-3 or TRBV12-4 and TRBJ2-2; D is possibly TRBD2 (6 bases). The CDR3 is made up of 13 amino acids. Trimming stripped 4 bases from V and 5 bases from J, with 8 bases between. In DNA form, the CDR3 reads TGTGCCAGCAGTTGGGGGGATACCGGGGAGCTGTTTTTT. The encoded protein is CASSWGDTGELFF.

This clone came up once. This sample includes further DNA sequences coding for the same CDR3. The CDR3 reads CASSNTGELFF. The CDR3 DNA reads TGTGCCAGCAGTAACACCGGGGAGCTGTTTTTT. The gene calls are TRBV6-5 and TRBJ2-2; D is ambiguous. V was clipped by 5 bases and J by 2 bases, with 0 bases between them. Germline assignment: CDR1 MNHEY and CDR2 SVGAGI. The CDR3 length is 11 residues.

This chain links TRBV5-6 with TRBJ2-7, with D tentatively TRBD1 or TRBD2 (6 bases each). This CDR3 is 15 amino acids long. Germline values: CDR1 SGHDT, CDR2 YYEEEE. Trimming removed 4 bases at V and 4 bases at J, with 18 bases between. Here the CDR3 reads CASSGGQEGPYEQYF. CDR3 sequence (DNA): TGTGCCAGCAGCGGGGGGCAGGAGGGACCATACGAGCAGTACTTC.

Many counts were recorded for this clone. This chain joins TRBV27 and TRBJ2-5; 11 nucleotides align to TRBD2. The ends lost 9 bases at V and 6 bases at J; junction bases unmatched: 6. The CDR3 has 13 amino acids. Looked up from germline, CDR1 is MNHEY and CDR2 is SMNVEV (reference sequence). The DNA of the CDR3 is TGTGCCAGTACTAGCGGGAGCAGAAAGACCCAGTACTTC. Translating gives CASTSGSRKTQYF.

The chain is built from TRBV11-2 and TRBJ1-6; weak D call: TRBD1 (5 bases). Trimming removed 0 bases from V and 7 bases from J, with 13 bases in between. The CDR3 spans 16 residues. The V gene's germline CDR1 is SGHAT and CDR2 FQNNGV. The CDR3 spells CASSLDLQGLNSPLHF. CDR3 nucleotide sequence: TGTGCCAGCAGCTTAGATTTGCAGGGACTGAATTCACCCCTCCACTTT.

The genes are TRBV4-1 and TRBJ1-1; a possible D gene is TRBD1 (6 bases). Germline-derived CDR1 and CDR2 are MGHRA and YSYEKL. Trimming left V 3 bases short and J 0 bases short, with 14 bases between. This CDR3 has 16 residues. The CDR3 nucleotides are TGCGCCAGCAGCCATATGGGCGACAGGCTGAACACTGAAGCTTTCTTT. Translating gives CASSHMGDRLNTEAFF.

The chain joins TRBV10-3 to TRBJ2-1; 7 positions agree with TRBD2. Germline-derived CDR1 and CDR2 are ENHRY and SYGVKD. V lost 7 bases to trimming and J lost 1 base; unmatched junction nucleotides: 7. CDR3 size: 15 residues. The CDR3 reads CAIMEREASYNEQFF. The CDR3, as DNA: TGTGCCATCATGGAGCGGGAAGCGTCCTACAATGAGCAGTTCTTC.

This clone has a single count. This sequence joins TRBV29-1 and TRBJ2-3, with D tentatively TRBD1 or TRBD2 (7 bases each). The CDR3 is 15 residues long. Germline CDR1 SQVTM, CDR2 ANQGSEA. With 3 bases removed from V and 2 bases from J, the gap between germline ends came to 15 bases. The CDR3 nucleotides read TGCAGCGTTGACGGGGGAGGGGGCTTCACAGATACGCAGTATTTT. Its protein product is CSVDGGGGFTDTQYF.

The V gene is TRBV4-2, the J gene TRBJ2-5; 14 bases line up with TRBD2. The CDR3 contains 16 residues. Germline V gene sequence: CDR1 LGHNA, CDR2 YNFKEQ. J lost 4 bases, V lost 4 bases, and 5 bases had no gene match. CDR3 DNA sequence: TGTGCCAGCAGCCCGGTAGGACTAGCGGGAGGAGAGACCCAGTACTTC. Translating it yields CASSPVGLAGGETQYF.

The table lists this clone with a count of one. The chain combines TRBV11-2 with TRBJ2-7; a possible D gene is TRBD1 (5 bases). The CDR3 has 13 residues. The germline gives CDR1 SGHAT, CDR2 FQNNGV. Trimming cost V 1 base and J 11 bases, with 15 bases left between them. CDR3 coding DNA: TGTGCCAGCAGCTTAGGGGGCAGTGCCTTGAAGTACTTC. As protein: CASSLGGSALKYF.